Below, one TCR beta chain is given with its context. These data belong to a study of T cell changes during pregnancy in multiple sclerosis. The table came from immunoSEQ multiplex PCR; TCRdb's copy has only in-frame clones and leaves some out. This table holds 70,000 to 95,000 clones, about 94% found once. This CDR3 has 16 amino acids. Germline CDR1 and CDR2: SGHDT and YYEEEE. J lost 3 bases, V lost 4 bases, and 10 bases had no gene match. This sequence joins TRBV5-6 and TRBJ2-5; TRBD1 matches at 9 bases. This sequence was found in a female donor with multiple sclerosis, enrolled in a pregnancy study. This specimen consisted of peripheral blood, obtained in the third trimester of pregnancy. Written as DNA, the CDR3 is TGTGCCAGCAGCGTCCGGGACAGGGTTTGGAAAGAGACCCAGTACTTC. Translated, it gives CASSVRDRVWKETQYF. Together with reference TRBV5-6 and TRBJ2-5, the CDR3 gives the full variable domain: DAGVTQSPTHLIKTRGQQVTLRCSPKSGHDTVSWYQQALGQGPQFIFQYYEEEERQRGNFPDRFSGHQFPNYSSELNVNALLLGDSALYLCASSVRDRVWKETQYFGPGTRLLVL.